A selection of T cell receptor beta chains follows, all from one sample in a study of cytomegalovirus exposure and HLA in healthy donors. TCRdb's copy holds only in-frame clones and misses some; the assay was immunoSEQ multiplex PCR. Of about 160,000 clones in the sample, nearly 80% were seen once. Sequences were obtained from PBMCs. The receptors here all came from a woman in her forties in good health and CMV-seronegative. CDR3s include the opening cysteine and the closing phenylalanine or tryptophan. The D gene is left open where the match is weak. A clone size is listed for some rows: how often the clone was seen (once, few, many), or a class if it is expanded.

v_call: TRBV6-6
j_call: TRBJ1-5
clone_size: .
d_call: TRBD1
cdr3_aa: CASRHRDRGLNQPQHF
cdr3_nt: TGTGCCAGCAGACACCGGGACAGGGGGCTTAACCAGCCCCAGCATTTT

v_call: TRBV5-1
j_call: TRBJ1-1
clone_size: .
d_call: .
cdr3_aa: CASSFDTITEAFF
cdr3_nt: TGCGCCAGCAGCTTTGACACAATCACTGAAGCTTTCTTT

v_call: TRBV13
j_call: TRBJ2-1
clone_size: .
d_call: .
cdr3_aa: CASSLVWGPYNEQFF
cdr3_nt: TGTGCCAGCAGCTTAGTGTGGGGCCCATACAATGAGCAGTTCTTC

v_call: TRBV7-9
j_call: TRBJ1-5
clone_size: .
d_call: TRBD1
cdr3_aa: CASSFETHQGASNQPQHF
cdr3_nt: TGTGCCAGCAGCTTCGAGACTCACCAGGGGGCCAGCAATCAGCCCCAGCATTTT

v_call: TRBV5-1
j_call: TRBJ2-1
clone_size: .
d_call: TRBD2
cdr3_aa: CASRLAGASGGNEQFF
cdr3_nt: TGCGCCAGCAGACTTGCCGGGGCTAGCGGGGGGAATGAGCAGTTCTTC

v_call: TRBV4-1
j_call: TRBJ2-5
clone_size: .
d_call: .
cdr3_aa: CASSQVGRFETQYF
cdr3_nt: TGCGCCAGCAGCCAAGTTGGGAGGTTCGAGACCCAGTACTTC

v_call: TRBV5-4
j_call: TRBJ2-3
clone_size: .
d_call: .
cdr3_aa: CASSLRSGDRTDTQYF
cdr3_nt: TGTGCCAGCAGCTTGCGGTCGGGGGACCGCACAGATACGCAGTATTTT

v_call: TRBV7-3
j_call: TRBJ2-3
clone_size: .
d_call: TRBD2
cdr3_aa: CASSLAGLAGTPDTQYF
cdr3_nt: TGTGCCAGCAGCTTAGCGGGACTAGCGGGGACGCCAGATACGCAGTATTTT

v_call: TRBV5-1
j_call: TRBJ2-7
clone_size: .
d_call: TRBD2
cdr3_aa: CASSQSGGTPTEQYF
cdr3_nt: TGCGCCAGCAGCCAAAGCGGGGGGACCCCCACCGAGCAGTACTTC

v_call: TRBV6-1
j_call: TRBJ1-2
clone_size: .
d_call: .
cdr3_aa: CASTPDTFNYGYTF
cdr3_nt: TGTGCCAGCACCCCGGACACTTTTAACTATGGCTACACCTTC

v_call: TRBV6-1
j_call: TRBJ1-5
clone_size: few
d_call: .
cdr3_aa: CATQYSNQPQHF
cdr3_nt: TGTGCCACCCAGTATAGCAATCAGCCCCAGCATTTT

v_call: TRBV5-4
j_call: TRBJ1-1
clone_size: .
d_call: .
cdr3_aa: CASSLEGGEGVNTEAFF
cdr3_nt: TGTGCCAGCAGCTTGGAGGGGGGGGAAGGGGTGAACACTGAAGCTTTCTTT

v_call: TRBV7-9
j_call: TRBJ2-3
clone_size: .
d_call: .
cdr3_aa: CASSPGNFDTQYF
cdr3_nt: TGTGCCAGCAGCCCCGGGAATTTTGATACGCAGTATTTT

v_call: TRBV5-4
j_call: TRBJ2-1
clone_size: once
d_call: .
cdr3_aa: CASSLTGSSYNEQFF
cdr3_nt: TGTGCCAGCAGCTTGACGGGGAGCTCCTACAATGAGCAGTTCTTC

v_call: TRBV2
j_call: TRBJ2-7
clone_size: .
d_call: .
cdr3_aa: CASRPSGVYEQYF
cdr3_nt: TGTGCCAGCAGGCCGTCGGGGGTATACGAGCAGTACTTC

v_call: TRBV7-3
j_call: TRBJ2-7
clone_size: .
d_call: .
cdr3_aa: CASSTGRIYEQYF
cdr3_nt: TGTGCCAGCAGCACGGGTCGTATATACGAGCAGTACTTC

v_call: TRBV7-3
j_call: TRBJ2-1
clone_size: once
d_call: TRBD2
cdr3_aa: CASSSYSGGDEQFF
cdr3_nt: TGTGCCAGCAGCTCTTATAGCGGGGGCGATGAGCAGTTCTTC

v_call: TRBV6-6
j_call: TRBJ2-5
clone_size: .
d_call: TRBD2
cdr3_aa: CASSFGSAGEGETQYF
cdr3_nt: TGTGCCAGCAGTTTCGGGTCAGCGGGGGAGGGAGAGACCCAGTACTTC

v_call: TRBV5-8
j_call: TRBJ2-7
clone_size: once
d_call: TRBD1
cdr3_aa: CASSSRAGGYEQYF
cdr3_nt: TGCGCCAGCAGCTCTAGGGCAGGGGGCTACGAGCAGTACTTC

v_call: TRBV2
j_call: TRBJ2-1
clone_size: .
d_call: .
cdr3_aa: CASSQGYNEQFF
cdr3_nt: TGTGCCAGCAGCCAGGGGTACAATGAGCAGTTCTTC

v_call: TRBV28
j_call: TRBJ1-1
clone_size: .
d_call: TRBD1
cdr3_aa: CATTGGPTEAFF
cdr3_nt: TGTGCCACGACAGGGGGCCCCACTGAAGCTTTCTTT

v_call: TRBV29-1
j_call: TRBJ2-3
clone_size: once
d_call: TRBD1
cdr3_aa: CSVATGVEENTQYF
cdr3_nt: TGCAGCGTTGCAACAGGGGTAGAAGAAAATACGCAGTATTTT

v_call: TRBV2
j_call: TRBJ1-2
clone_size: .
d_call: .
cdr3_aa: CASSESSANYGYTF
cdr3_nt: TGTGCCAGCAGTGAATCGAGTGCTAACTATGGCTACACCTTC

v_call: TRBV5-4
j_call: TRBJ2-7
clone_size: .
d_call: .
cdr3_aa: CASSSGGNSYEQYF
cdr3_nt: TGTGCCAGCAGCTCCGGAGGCAACTCCTACGAGCAGTACTTC

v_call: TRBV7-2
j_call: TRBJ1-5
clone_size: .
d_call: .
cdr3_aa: CASSSRHGEGQPQHF
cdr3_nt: TGTGCCAGCAGCTCCCGACACGGGGAGGGTCAGCCCCAGCATTTT

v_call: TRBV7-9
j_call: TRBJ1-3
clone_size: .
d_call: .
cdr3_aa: CASSPAPGGAGNTIYF
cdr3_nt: TGTGCCAGCAGCCCGGCCCCGGGAGGTGCTGGAAACACCATATATTTT

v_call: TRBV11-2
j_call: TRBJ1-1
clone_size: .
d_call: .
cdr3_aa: CASSLGRGTEAFF
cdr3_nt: TGTGCCAGCAGCTTAGGCCGGGGGACTGAAGCTTTCTTT

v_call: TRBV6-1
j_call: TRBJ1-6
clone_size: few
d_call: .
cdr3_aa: CASTDGGNYNSPLHF
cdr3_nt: TGTGCCAGCACTGATGGGGGGAATTATAATTCACCCCTCCACTTT

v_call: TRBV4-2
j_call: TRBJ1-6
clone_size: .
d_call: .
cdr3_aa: CASSQDSPGENSPLHF
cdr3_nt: TGTGCCAGCAGCCAAGACTCCCCAGGGGAGAATTCACCCCTCCACTTT

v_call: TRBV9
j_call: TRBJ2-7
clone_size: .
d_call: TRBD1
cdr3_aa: CASSVGPGQDSYEQYF
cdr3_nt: TGTGCCAGCAGCGTAGGACCGGGACAGGACTCCTACGAGCAGTACTTC